Each of the 25 T cell receptor beta chains below was sequenced from the same sample in a study of blood T cell repertoires in COVID-19. Clones were sequenced by immunoSEQ multiplex PCR, and TCRdb holds only the in-frame ones, with some missing. Of 300,000 to 350,000 clones in the sample, approximately 83% were seen once. Sequencing input: PBMCs or T cells enriched from blood (not recorded which). The receptors here all came from a man in his thirties or forties who had recovered from COVID-19.

The genes are TRBV5-1 and TRBJ2-2, with 11 bases lining up with TRBD2. Germline lookup yields CDR1 SGHRS and CDR2 YFSETQ. The CDR3 spans 15 residues. J gave up 4 bases and V 4 bases, and 3 bases lay outside the gene matches. The CDR3 is CASSETSGVTGELFF. The CDR3, as DNA: TGCGCCAGCAGCGAGACTAGCGGGGTCACCGGGGAGCTGTTTTTT.

The chain has TRBV7-2 and TRBJ2-1; 13 nucleotides line up with TRBD2. The germline CDR1 and CDR2 sequences are SGHTA and FQGNSA. The CDR3 contains 16 residues. V dropped 6 bases and J dropped 10; count of bases not matched to a gene: 12. The CDR3 spells CASSRRTSGGPREQFF. The CDR3 DNA is TGTGCCAGCAGTCGCCGGACTAGCGGGGGCCCTCGGGAGCAGTTCTTC.

Concerning this clone itself: A read error may account for a junction end that differs from germline. V is TRBV5-6 and J is TRBJ1-6, with a tentative D call TRBD1 (5 bases). Germline CDR1 SGHDT, CDR2 YYEEEE. This CDR3 region has 16 residues. The CDR3 sequence: CASSLIGGGGDSPLYF. CDR3 DNA: TGTGCCAGCAGCTTGATTGGGGGAGGAGGGGATTCACCCCTCTACTTT.

This clone was recorded once. The genes are TRBV25-1 and TRBJ1-1, with D maybe TRBD1 (6 bases). This CDR3 has 12 amino acids. Germline V gene data show CDR1 as MGHDK and CDR2 as SYGVNS. Trimming took 3 bases from V and 4 from J, leaving 6 bases between them. The CDR3 spells CASSDRGTEAFF. As DNA, the CDR3 is TGTGCCAGCAGTGACAGGGGCACTGAAGCTTTCTTT.

This clone showed up just once. The V call is TRBV2, the J call TRBJ1-1; D may be TRBD1 (5 bases). Per germline, CDR1 SNHLY and CDR2 FYNNEI. This CDR3 contains 14 residues. Between the trimmed V and J ends, which lost 4 bases and 1 base, there was a span of 10 bases. DNA for the CDR3: TGTGCCAGCAGTGGGGCGGGGGGGAACACTGAAGCTTTCTTT. Its translation: CASSGAGGNTEAFF.

The chain joins TRBV5-4 to TRBJ2-7; 11 nucleotides agree with TRBD1. This CDR3 comprises 15 residues. The V gene end was trimmed by 4 bases and the J gene end by 6 bases; junction bases not matched to a gene: 9. Germline assignment: CDR1 SGHNT and CDR2 YYREEE (reference sequence). This CDR3 is CASSPRTGGGFEQYF. CDR3 bases: TGTGCCAGCAGCCCTAGGACAGGGGGCGGTTTCGAGCAGTACTTC.

The chain is built from TRBV14 and TRBJ1-6; D uncertain. Trimming removed 0 bases from V and 0 bases from J, with 6 bases in between. Germline assignment: CDR1 SGHDN and CDR2 FVKESK. CDR3 length: 16 residues. The DNA for the CDR3 is TGTGCCAGCAGCCAAGAGTCCCGCTCCTATAATTCACCCCTCCACTTT. Translation: CASSQESRSYNSPLHF. The variable domain in full, completed from reference TRBV14 and TRBJ1-6, reads EAGVTQFPSHSVIEKGQTVTLRCDPISGHDNLYWYRRVMGKEIKFLLHFVKESKQDESGMPNNRFLAERTGGTYSTLKVQPAELEDSGVYFCASSQESRSYNSPLHFGNGTRLTVT.

The CDR3 loop reads CASSLRWGQNTEAFF. The CDR3 nucleotides read TGTGCCAGCAGTCTGAGGTGGGGACAGAACACTGAAGCTTTCTTT. V is TRBV2 and J is TRBJ1-1; weak D call: TRBD1 (6 bases). The CDR3 runs to 15 residues. Trimming pared 5 bases from V and 1 base from J, leaving 14 bases between. Germline values: CDR1 SNHLY, CDR2 FYNNEI. Variable domain in full (rest from reference TRBV2 and TRBJ1-1): EPEVTQTPSHQVTQMGQEVILRCVPISNHLYFYWYRQILGQKVEFLVSFYNNEISEKSEIFDDQFSVERPDGSNFTLKIRSTKLEDSAMYFCASSLRWGQNTEAFFGQGTRLTVV.

The chain combines TRBV7-3 with TRBJ2-7; D remains ambiguous. Germline lookup yields CDR1 SGHTA and CDR2 FQGTGA. CDR3 length: 14 amino acids. Deletions cut 3 bases from V and 2 bases from J, with 11 bases between. The CDR3 is CASSLTPNPYEQYF. CDR3 DNA sequence: TGTGCCAGCAGCTTGACACCGAACCCCTACGAGCAGTACTTC.

This clone was observed a few times. The J gene is TRBJ1-6, the V gene TRBV6-4, with unresolved D. Trimming stripped 6 bases from V and 6 bases from J, with 18 bases between. CDR3 size: 16 residues. The V gene's germline CDR1 is MRHNA and CDR2 SNTAGT. The CDR3 reads CASRVTGSGVNSPLHF. The CDR3 region has the DNA TGTGCCAGCAGAGTAACGGGGTCAGGCGTTAATTCACCCCTCCACTTT.

The chain couples TRBV3-1 (or the pseudogene TRBV3-2) to TRBJ2-1, with 7 bases aligning to TRBD2. V was clipped by 3 bases and J by 4 bases; unmatched bases: 3. The CDR3 covers 14 residues. Germline loops: CDR1 LGHDT, CDR2 YNNKEL (reference sequence). CDR3 DNA: TGTGCCAGCAGCCAGCGGGGGATGTACAATGAGCAGTTCTTC. It specifies CASSQRGMYNEQFF.

J is TRBJ1-2 and V is TRBV7-3; 8 bases fit TRBD1. Germline values: CDR1 SGHTA, CDR2 FQGTGA. V lost 1 base to trimming and J lost 2 bases; unmatched junction nucleotides: 9. The CDR3 consists of 17 residues. Here the CDR3 DNA reads TGTGCCAGCAGCTTAAATGCCCCGGGACAGGCCAACTATGGCTACACCTTC. Translating gives CASSLNAPGQANYGYTF. Together with reference TRBV7-3 and TRBJ1-2, the CDR3 gives the full variable domain: GAGVSQTPSNKVTEKGKYVELRCDPISGHTALYWYRQSLGQGPEFLIYFQGTGAADDSGLPNDRFFAVRPEGSVSTLKIQRTERGDSAVYLCASSLNAPGQANYGYTFGSGTRLTVV.

This clone was seen once. The genes are TRBV5-4 and TRBJ1-2; possible D gene TRBD1, 5 bases. The ends were cut back, 2 bases at V and 3 bases at J, with 8 bases in the middle. This CDR3 has 13 amino acids. The germline CDR1 and CDR2 sequences are SGHNT and YYREEE (reference sequence). CDR3 in DNA: TGTGCCAGCAGCTTAGGGGTGGACTATGGCTACACCTTC. Its protein is CASSLGVDYGYTF.

J is TRBJ2-5 and V is TRBV3-1 (or the pseudogene TRBV3-2), with D unclear. In germline, CDR1 is LGHDT, CDR2 YNNKEL (reference sequence). The V and J ends lost 0 bases and 6 bases respectively, with 2 bases between them. CDR3 length: 11 residues. CDR3 sequence: CASSQDKTQYF. DNA for the CDR3: TGTGCCAGCAGCCAAGATAAGACCCAGTACTTC.

The chain combines TRBV3-1 (or the pseudogene TRBV3-2) with TRBJ2-6; D is unclear. V lost 0 bases and J 0 bases, leaving 3 bases between the germline ends. Germline V gives CDR1 LGHDT, CDR2 YNNKEL (reference sequence). The CDR3 length is 15 residues. Here the CDR3 DNA reads TGTGCCAGCAGCCAAGACTACTCTGGGGCCAACGTCCTGACTTTC. The encoded protein is CASSQDYSGANVLTF.

This clone was observed a handful of times. The chain has TRBV19 and TRBJ1-5; D is uncertain. Germline loops: CDR1 LNHDA, CDR2 SQIVND (reference sequence). The CDR3 extends over 12 amino acids. The V end was cut by 3 bases, the J end by 4 bases, with 4 bases between. The CDR3 region has the DNA TGTGCCAGTAGTATTCTGAATCAGCCCCAGCATTTT. It specifies CASSILNQPQHF.

J is TRBJ1-2 and V is TRBV20-1; D remains ambiguous. The CDR3 has 11 residues. The germline V and J ends were trimmed by 3 bases and 8 bases, with 10 bases remaining between them. Germline V gives CDR1 DFQATT, CDR2 SNEGSKA (reference sequence). CDR3 sequence reads: CSASYGGGYTF. The CDR3 nucleotides are TGCAGTGCTAGTTACGGAGGGGGCTACACCTTC.

The chain uses TRBV5-6 and TRBJ1-2; no definite D call. With 6 bases removed from V and 4 bases from J, the gap between germline ends came to 13 bases. CDR1 SGHDT and CDR2 YYEEEE come from the germline V gene. The CDR3 totals 13 residues. CDR3 sequence (DNA): TGTGCCAGCATGCCCGGGTCCTCCTATGGCTACACCTTC. Protein product: CASMPGSSYGYTF.

V gene TRBV12-5 combines with J gene TRBJ2-1; maybe TRBD2 (6 bases). The CDR3 length is 16 residues. Germline V gene sequence: CDR1 LGHNT, CDR2 FRNRAP. Trimming pared 1 base from V and 5 bases from J, leaving 15 bases between. CDR3 coding DNA: TGTGCTAGTGGTTTGGGAAGACTAGACCCCCACAATGAGCAGTTCTTC. Translation gives CASGLGRLDPHNEQFF.

This sequence joins TRBV5-6 and TRBJ2-7; 7 bases fit TRBD1. The ends lost 1 base at V and 2 bases at J; junction bases unmatched: 6. Germline CDR1 is SGHDT and CDR2 is YYEEEE. This CDR3 region has 15 residues. The CDR3 sequence: CASSLFETGTYEQYF. In DNA form, the CDR3 reads TGTGCCAGCAGCTTGTTTGAGACAGGGACCTACGAGCAGTACTTC.

V usage is TRBV7-6 and J usage is TRBJ2-3; TRBD1 might be the D (6 bases). The CDR3 is made up of 16 amino acids. V was cut by 5 bases and J by 2 bases, with 17 bases left in between. From germline, CDR1 is SGHVS and CDR2 FNYEAQ. CDR3 sequence reads: CASSLSRTALTDTQYF. In DNA, the CDR3 is TGTGCCAGCAGCCTAAGCCGGACAGCTCTCACAGATACGCAGTATTTT.

V is TRBV11-1 and J is TRBJ1-1; no clear D gene. Per germline, CDR1 SGHAT and CDR2 FQDESV (reference sequence). V gave up 0 bases and J gave up 5 bases, with 13 bases separating them. The CDR3 totals 15 residues. The CDR3 here is CASSLAWERETEAFF. The CDR3 DNA reads TGTGCCAGCAGCTTAGCGTGGGAGAGGGAAACTGAAGCTTTCTTT.

This sequence joins TRBV28 and TRBJ1-5; 8 nucleotides align to TRBD1. CDR3 size: 16 residues. Looked up from germline, CDR1 is MDHEN and CDR2 is SYDVKM. The trim removed 6 bases at V and 1 base at J, leaving 8 bases unmatched. CDR3 DNA sequence: TGTGCCAGCAGCTACAGGGGGTACCGGAGCAATCAGCCCCAGCATTTT. It specifies CASSYRGYRSNQPQHF.

The chain employs TRBV30 and TRBJ1-2; D remains ambiguous. The ends were cut back, 3 bases at V and 4 bases at J, with 12 bases in the middle. CDR1 is GTSNPN and CDR2 is SVGIG in the germline V gene (reference sequence). This CDR3 region has 13 residues. Here the CDR3 reads CAWSAEVGYGYTF. Written as DNA, the CDR3 is TGTGCCTGGAGCGCCGAGGTCGGCTATGGCTACACCTTC.

This chain uses TRBV5-5 with TRBJ1-2, with D tentatively TRBD1 (6 bases). The germline V gene encodes CDR1 SGHKS and CDR2 YYEKEE (reference sequence). The CDR3 spans 14 residues. V gave up 0 bases and J gave up 5 bases, with 11 bases separating them. For the CDR3, the DNA is TGTGCCAGCAGCTTGGGGCAGGGGAGTTATGGCTACACCTTC. This encodes CASSLGQGSYGYTF.